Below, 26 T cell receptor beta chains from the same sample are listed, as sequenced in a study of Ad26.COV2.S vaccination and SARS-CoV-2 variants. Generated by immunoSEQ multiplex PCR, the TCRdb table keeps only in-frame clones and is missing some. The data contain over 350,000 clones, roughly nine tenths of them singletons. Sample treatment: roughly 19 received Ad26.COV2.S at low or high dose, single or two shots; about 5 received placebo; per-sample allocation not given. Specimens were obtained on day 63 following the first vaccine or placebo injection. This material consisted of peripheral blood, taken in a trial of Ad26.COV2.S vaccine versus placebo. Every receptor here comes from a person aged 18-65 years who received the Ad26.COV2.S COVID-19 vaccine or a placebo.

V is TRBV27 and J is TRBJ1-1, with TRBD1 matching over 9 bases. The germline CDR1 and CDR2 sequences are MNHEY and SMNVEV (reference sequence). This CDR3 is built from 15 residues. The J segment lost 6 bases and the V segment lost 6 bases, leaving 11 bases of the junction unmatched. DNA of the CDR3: TGTGCCAGCAGGCCGGACAGGGGCCTTTTGGCTGAAGCTTTCTTT. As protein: CASRPDRGLLAEAFF.

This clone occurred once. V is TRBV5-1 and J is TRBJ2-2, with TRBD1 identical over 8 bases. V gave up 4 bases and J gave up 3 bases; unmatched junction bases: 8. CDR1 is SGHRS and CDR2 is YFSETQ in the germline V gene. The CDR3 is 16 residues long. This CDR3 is CASSLSDREDTGELFF. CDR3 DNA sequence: TGCGCCAGCAGCCTTTCGGACAGGGAGGACACCGGGGAGCTGTTTTTT. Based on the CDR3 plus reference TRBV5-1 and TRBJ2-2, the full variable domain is KAGVTQTPRYLIKTRGQQVTLSCSPISGHRSVSWYQQTPGQGLQFLFEYFSETQRNKGNFPGRFSGRQFSNSRSEMNVSTLELGDSALYLCASSLSDREDTGELFFGEGSRLTVL.

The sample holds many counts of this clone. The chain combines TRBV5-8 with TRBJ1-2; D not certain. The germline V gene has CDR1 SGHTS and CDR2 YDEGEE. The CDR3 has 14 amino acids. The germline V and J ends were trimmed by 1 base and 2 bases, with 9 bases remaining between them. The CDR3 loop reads CASSLTRANYGYTF. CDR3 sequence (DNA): TGTGCCAGCAGCTTGACCCGGGCCAACTATGGCTACACCTTC. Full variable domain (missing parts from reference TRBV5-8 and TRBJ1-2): EAGVTQSPTHLIKTRGQQATLRCSPISGHTSVYWYQQALGLGLQFLLWYDEGEERNRGNFPPRFSGRQFPNYSSELNVNALELEDSALYLCASSLTRANYGYTFGSGTRLTVV.

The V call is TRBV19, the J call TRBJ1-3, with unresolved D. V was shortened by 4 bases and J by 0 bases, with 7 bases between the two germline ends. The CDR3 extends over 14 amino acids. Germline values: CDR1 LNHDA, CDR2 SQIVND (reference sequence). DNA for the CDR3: TGTGCCAGTAGTAACGGGTACTCTGGAAACACCATATATTTT. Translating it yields CASSNGYSGNTIYF. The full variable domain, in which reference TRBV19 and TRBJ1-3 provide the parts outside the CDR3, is DGGITQSPKYLFRKEGQNVTLSCEQNLNHDAMYWYRQDPGQGLRLIYYSQIVNDFQKGDIAEGYSVSREKKESFPLTVTSAQKNPTAFYLCASSNGYSGNTIYFGEGSWLTVV.

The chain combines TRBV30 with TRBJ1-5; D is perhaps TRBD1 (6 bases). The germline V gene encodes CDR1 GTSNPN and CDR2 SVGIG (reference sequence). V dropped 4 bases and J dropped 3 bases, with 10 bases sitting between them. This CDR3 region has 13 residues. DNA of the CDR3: TGTGCCTGGACCAGGGGCCCCAATCAGCCCCAGCATTTT. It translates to CAWTRGPNQPQHF.

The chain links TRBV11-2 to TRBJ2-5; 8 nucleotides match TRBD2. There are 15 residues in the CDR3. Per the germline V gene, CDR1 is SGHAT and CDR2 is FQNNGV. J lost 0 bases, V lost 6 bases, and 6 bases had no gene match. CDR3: CASSRTSRYQETQYF. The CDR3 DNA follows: TGTGCCAGCAGTAGGACTAGCCGGTACCAAGAGACCCAGTACTTC.

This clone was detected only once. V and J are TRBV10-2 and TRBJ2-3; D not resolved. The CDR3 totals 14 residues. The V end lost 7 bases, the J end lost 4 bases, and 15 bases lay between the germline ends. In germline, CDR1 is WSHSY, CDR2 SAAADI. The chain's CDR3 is CASKSYTLADTQYF. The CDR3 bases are TGCGCCAGCAAATCGTACACCCTGGCAGATACGCAGTATTTT.

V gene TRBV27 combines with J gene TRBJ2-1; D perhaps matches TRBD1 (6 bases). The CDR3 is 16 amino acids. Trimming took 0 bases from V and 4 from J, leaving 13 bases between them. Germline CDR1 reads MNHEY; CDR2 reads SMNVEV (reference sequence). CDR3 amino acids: CASSLSGQALYNEQFF. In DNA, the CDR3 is TGTGCCAGCAGTTTATCGGGACAAGCCCTGTACAATGAGCAGTTCTTC.

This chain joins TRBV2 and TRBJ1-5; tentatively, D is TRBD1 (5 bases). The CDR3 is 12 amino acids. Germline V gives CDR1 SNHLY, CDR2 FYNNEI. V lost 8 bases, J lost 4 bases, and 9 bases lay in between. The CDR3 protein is CASSQGNQPQHF. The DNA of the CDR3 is TGTGCCAGCTCTCAGGGTAATCAGCCCCAGCATTTT.

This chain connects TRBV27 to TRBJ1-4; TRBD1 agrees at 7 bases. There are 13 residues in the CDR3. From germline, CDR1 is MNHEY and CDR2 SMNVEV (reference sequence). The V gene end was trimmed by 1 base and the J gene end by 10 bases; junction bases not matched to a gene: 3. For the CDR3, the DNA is TGTGCCAGCAGTTTATGGACAGGAGGAAAACTGTTTTTT. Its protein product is CASSLWTGGKLFF.

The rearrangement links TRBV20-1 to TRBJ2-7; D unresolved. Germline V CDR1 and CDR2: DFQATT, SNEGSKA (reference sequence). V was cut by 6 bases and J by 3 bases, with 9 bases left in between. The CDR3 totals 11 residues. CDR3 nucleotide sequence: TGCAGTGCCAGGTTTGTCTACGAGCAGTACTTC. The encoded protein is CSARFVYEQYF.

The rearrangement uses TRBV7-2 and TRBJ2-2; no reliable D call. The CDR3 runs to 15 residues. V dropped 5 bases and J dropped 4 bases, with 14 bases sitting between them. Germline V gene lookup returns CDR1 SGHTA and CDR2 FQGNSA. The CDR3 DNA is TGTGCCAGCAGCAAAGATCTCCTGGGCACCGGGGAGCTGTTTTTT. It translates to CASSKDLLGTGELFF.

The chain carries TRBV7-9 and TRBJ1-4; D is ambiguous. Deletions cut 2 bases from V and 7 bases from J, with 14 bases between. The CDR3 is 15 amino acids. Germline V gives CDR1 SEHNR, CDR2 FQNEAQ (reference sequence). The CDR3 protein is CASSLSSGYGEKLFF. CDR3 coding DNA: TGTGCCAGCAGCTTATCAAGCGGGTATGGTGAAAAACTGTTTTTT.

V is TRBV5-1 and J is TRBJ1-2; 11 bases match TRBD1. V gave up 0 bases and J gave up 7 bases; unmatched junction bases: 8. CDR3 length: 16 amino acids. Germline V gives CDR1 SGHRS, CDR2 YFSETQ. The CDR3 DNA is TGCGCCAGCAGCTTGGGATCGGGACAGGGGGGTGTTGGCTACACCTTC. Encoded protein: CASSLGSGQGGVGYTF.

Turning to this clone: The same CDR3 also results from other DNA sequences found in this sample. CDR3: CASSYGDSSGNTIYF. CDR3 nucleotides: TGTGCCAGCAGTTACGGGGACAGCTCTGGAAACACCATATATTTT. The chain recombines TRBV6-5 with TRBJ1-3; 7 nucleotides match TRBD1. CDR1 is MNHEY and CDR2 is SVGAGI in the germline V gene. V gave up 2 bases and J gave up 0 bases; unmatched junction bases: 1. This CDR3 has 15 residues.

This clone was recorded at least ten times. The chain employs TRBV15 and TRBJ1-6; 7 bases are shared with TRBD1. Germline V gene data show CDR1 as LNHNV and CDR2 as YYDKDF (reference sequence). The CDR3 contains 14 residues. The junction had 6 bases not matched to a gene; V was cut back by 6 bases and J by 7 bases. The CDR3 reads CATRDREHNSPLHF. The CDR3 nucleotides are TGTGCCACCAGAGACAGGGAACACAATTCACCCCTCCACTTT.

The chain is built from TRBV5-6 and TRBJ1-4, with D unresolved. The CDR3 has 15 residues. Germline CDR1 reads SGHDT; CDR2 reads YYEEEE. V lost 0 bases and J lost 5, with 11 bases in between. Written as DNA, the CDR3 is TGTGCCAGCAGCTTGGCAAGTCCCCTAAATGAAAAACTGTTTTTT. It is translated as CASSLASPLNEKLFF.

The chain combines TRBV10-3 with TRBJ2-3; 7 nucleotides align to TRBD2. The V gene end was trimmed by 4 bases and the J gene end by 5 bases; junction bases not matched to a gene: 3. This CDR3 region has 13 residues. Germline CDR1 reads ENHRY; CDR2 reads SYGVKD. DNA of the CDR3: TGTGCCATCAGTGGCGGGGAGGGAGATACGCAGTATTTT. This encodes CAISGGEGDTQYF.

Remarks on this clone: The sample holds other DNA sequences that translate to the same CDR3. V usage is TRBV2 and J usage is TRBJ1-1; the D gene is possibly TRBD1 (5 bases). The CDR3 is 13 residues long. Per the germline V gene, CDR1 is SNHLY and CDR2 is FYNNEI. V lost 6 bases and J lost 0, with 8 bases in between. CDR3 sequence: CASRRDLNTEAFF. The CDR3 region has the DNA TGTGCCAGCAGGCGGGACTTGAACACTGAAGCTTTCTTT.

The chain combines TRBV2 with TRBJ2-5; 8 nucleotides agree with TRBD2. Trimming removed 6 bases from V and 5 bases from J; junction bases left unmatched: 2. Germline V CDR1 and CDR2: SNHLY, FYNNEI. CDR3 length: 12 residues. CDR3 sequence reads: CASRGLDETQYF. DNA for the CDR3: TGTGCCAGCAGGGGACTAGACGAGACCCAGTACTTC.

The CDR3 sequence: CASSIRGHGGAPGELFF. The CDR3 DNA sequence: TGTGCCAGTAGTATAAGGGGCCATGGGGGCGCGCCCGGGGAGCTGTTTTTT. This chain joins TRBV19 and TRBJ2-2; the D gene is possibly TRBD1 (6 bases). V was clipped by 2 bases and J by 6 bases, with 19 bases between them. Germline V lookup: CDR1 LNHDA, CDR2 SQIVND (reference sequence). This CDR3 has 17 amino acids. The complete variable domain, with remaining parts taken from reference TRBV19 and TRBJ2-2, reads DGGITQSPKYLFRKEGQNVTLSCEQNLNHDAMYWYRQDPGQGLRLIYYSQIVNDFQKGDIAEGYSVSREKKESFPLTVTSAQKNPTAFYLCASSIRGHGGAPGELFFGEGSRLTVL.

This chain's CDR3 is CASSLPGGGETEAFF. CDR3 bases: TGTGCCAGCAGCCTCCCGGGGGGCGGGGAGACTGAAGCTTTCTTT. The chain joins TRBV5-4 to TRBJ1-1; tentatively, D is TRBD1 (6 bases). This CDR3 comprises 15 residues. In germline, CDR1 is SGHNT, CDR2 YYREEE (reference sequence). Trimming removed 4 bases at V and 5 bases at J, with 18 bases between.

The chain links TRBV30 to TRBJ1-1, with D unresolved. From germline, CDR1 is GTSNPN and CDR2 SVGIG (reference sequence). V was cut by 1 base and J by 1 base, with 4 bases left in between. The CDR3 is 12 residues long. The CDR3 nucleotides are TGTGCCTGGAGTGACGGGAACACTGAAGCTTTCTTT. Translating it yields CAWSDGNTEAFF.

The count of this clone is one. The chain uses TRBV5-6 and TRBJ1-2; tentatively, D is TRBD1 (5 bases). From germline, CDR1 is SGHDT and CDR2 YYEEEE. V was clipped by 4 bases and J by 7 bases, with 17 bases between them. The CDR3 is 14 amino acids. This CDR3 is CASSAIGGLIGYTF. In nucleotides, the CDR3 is TGTGCCAGCAGCGCGATCGGGGGGTTAATTGGCTACACCTTC.

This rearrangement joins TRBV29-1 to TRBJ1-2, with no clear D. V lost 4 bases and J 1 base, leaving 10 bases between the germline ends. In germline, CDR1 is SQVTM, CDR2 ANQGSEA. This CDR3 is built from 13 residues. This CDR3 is CSVGPRLNYGYTF. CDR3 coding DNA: TGCAGCGTTGGGCCCCGCCTTAACTATGGCTACACCTTC.

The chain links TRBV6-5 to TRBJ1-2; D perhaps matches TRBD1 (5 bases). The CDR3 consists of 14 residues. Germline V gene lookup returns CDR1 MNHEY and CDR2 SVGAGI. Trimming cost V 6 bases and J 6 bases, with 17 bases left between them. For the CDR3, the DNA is TGTGCCAGCAGCCCCGGCAGGGCACACAATGGCTACACCTTC. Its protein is CASSPGRAHNGYTF.